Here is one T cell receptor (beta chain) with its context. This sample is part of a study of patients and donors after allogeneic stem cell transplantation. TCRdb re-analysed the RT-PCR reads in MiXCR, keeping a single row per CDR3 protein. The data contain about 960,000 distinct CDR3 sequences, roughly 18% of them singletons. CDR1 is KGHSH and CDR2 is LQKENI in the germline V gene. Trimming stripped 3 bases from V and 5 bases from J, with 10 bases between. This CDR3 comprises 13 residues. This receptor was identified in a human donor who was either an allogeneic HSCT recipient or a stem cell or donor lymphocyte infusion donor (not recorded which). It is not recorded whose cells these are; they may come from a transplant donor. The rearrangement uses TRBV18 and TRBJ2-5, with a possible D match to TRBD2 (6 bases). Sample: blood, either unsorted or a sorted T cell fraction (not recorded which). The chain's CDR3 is CASSPVSGETQYF. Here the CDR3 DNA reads TGTGCCAGCTCACCGGTCAGCGGGGAGACCCAGTACTTC. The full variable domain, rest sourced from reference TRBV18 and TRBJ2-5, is NAGVMQNPRHLVRRRGQEARLRCSPMKGHSHVYWYRQLPEEGLKFMVYLQKENIIDESGMPKERFSAEFPKEGPSILRIQQVVRGDSAAYFCASSPVSGETQYFGPGTRLLVL.